The 13 T cell receptor beta chains given below trace back to one sample, sequenced in a study of radiation and T cells in renal cell carcinoma. Documented treatment: treatment-naive control, cytoreductive nephrectomy. Method: immunoSEQ multiplex PCR; TCRdb's copy keeps in-frame clones and lacks some. Here the sample spans fewer than 6,500 clones, around two thirds being singletons. This specimen consisted of tumor tissue, obtained from a patient whose treatment was nephrectomy without radiotherapy. Receptor source: a human donor with renal cell carcinoma.

This chain links TRBV5-1 with TRBJ2-5, with D maybe TRBD2 (5 bases). V was cut by 2 bases and J by 5 bases, with 19 bases left in between. The CDR3 spans 16 residues. CDR1 and CDR2 from the germline V gene are SGHRS and YFSETQ. The CDR3 nucleotides read TGCGCCAGCAGCTTAGGAGGAACCGGGTCCCAGGAGACCCAGTACTTC. This encodes CASSLGGTGSQETQYF.

This clone has just one count. The chain uses TRBV7-8 and TRBJ2-3, with D perhaps matching TRBD2 (5 bases). V was pared by 4 bases and J by 8 bases, with 10 bases between. This CDR3 has 12 amino acids. Germline V lookup: CDR1 SGHVS, CDR2 FQNEAQ. The CDR3 nucleotides are TGTGCCAGCAGCTCGGACCGGGGTACGCAGTATTTT. It is translated as CASSSDRGTQYF.

This clone was recorded a few times. The genes are TRBV6-5 and TRBJ2-7, with no clear D. Trimming pared 7 bases from V and 7 bases from J, leaving 11 bases between. Germline values: CDR1 MNHEY, CDR2 SVGAGI. There are 11 residues in the CDR3. This CDR3 reads CASNQGGEQYF. Here the CDR3 DNA reads TGTGCCAGCAACCAAGGTGGGGAGCAGTACTTC.

This chain connects TRBV7-2 to TRBJ1-5; 8 bases are a match to TRBD1. CDR3 length: 16 residues. V was pared by 5 bases and J by 6 bases, with 12 bases of the junction left unmatched. Germline V gene lookup returns CDR1 SGHTA and CDR2 FQGNSA. CDR3 sequence: CASSPRTGRNGQPQHF. CDR3 DNA sequence: TGTGCCAGCAGCCCACGGACAGGGAGGAATGGTCAGCCCCAGCATTTT.

Only one count was recorded for this clone. This rearrangement joins TRBV6-5 to TRBJ2-5; tentatively, D is TRBD1 (5 bases). V was cut by 6 bases and J by 0 bases, with 5 bases left in between. The CDR3 loop spans 12 amino acids. Germline V CDR1 and CDR2: MNHEY, SVGAGI. DNA for the CDR3: TGTGCCAGCAGGACAGACCAAGAGACCCAGTACTTC. It translates to CASRTDQETQYF.

This clone was counted only a few times. The chain links TRBV19 to TRBJ1-1; tentative D call: TRBD1 (5 bases). CDR3 length equals 15 residues. CDR1 and CDR2 (germline): LNHDA, SQIVND (reference sequence). Trimming pared 5 bases from V and 4 bases from J, leaving 17 bases between. CDR3 sequence: CASSPGLGVFTEAFF. The CDR3, as DNA: TGTGCCAGTAGTCCAGGCCTAGGGGTTTTCACTGAAGCTTTCTTT. The whole variable domain, filled in from reference TRBV19 and TRBJ1-1, reads DGGITQSPKYLFRKEGQNVTLSCEQNLNHDAMYWYRQDPGQGLRLIYYSQIVNDFQKGDIAEGYSVSREKKESFPLTVTSAQKNPTAFYLCASSPGLGVFTEAFFGQGTRLTVV.

V gene TRBV27 combines with J gene TRBJ2-1, with no clear D. CDR3 size: 12 residues. Germline assignment: CDR1 MNHEY and CDR2 SMNVEV (reference sequence). Trimming removed 7 bases at V and 4 bases at J, with 8 bases between. The DNA for the CDR3 is TGTGCCAGCAAAGACTTGTACAATGAGCAGTTCTTC. Translated: CASKDLYNEQFF.

The CDR3 region has the DNA TGTGCCAGCAGCTTAGTTCATGGGATACAAGCTTTCTTT. Protein sequence: CASSLVHGIQAFF. The chain employs TRBV7-2 and TRBJ1-1, with D hard to call. Germline loops: CDR1 SGHTA, CDR2 FQGNSA. CDR3 length: 13 residues. The germline V and J ends were trimmed by 1 base and 9 bases, with 12 bases remaining between them.

The rearrangement joins TRBV11-1 to TRBJ2-7, with D tentatively TRBD1 (6 bases). From germline, CDR1 is SGHAT and CDR2 FQDESV (reference sequence). The CDR3 loop spans 16 amino acids. V was trimmed by 5 bases and J by 3 bases, leaving 20 bases between them. The CDR3 sequence is CASSPRVIDRHYEQYF. The CDR3 bases are TGTGCCAGCAGCCCAAGGGTAATAGACAGGCACTACGAGCAGTACTTC.

The chain combines TRBV29-1 with TRBJ1-1; D may be TRBD1 (5 bases). CDR1 SQVTM and CDR2 ANQGSEA come from the germline V gene. V gave up 2 bases and J gave up 1 base, with 8 bases separating them. The length of the CDR3 is 13 residues. The CDR3 DNA reads TGCAGCGTTGAAAGACAGCAGAACACTGAAGCTTTCTTT. It codes for CSVERQQNTEAFF.

The rearrangement joins TRBV19 to TRBJ2-2, with D unclear. The germline V gene encodes CDR1 LNHDA and CDR2 SQIVND (reference sequence). This CDR3 region has 15 residues. Trimming left V 4 bases short and J 6 bases short, with 15 bases between. In DNA, the CDR3 is TGTGCCAGTAGTACAGATCAAGGGTTCCCCGGGGAGCTGTTTTTT. Its translation: CASSTDQGFPGELFF.

A note on this clone: A far larger clone differs by one base, so this is likely a read error. Other DNA sequences in the same sample also yield this CDR3. The J gene is TRBJ2-7, the V gene TRBV5-1, with D possibly being TRBD2 (6 bases). The V gene's germline CDR1 is SGHRS and CDR2 YFSETQ. Trimming took off 2 bases at V and 2 bases at J, with 14 bases between the two ends. This CDR3 contains 15 residues. The CDR3 loop reads CASSFYTGTPYEQYF. The CDR3 DNA reads as TGCGCCAGCAGCTTTTACACCGGGACTCCCTACGAGCAGTACTTC.

This clone was found once. The chain employs TRBV5-1 and TRBJ1-3; D remains unclear. Germline V lookup: CDR1 SGHRS, CDR2 YFSETQ. The CDR3 loop spans 17 amino acids. V was pared by 0 bases and J by 0 bases, with 13 bases between. CDR3 coding DNA: TGCGCCAGCAGCTTGGAGGTCAGGACGAGCTCTGGAAACACCATATATTTT. Protein product: CASSLEVRTSSGNTIYF.